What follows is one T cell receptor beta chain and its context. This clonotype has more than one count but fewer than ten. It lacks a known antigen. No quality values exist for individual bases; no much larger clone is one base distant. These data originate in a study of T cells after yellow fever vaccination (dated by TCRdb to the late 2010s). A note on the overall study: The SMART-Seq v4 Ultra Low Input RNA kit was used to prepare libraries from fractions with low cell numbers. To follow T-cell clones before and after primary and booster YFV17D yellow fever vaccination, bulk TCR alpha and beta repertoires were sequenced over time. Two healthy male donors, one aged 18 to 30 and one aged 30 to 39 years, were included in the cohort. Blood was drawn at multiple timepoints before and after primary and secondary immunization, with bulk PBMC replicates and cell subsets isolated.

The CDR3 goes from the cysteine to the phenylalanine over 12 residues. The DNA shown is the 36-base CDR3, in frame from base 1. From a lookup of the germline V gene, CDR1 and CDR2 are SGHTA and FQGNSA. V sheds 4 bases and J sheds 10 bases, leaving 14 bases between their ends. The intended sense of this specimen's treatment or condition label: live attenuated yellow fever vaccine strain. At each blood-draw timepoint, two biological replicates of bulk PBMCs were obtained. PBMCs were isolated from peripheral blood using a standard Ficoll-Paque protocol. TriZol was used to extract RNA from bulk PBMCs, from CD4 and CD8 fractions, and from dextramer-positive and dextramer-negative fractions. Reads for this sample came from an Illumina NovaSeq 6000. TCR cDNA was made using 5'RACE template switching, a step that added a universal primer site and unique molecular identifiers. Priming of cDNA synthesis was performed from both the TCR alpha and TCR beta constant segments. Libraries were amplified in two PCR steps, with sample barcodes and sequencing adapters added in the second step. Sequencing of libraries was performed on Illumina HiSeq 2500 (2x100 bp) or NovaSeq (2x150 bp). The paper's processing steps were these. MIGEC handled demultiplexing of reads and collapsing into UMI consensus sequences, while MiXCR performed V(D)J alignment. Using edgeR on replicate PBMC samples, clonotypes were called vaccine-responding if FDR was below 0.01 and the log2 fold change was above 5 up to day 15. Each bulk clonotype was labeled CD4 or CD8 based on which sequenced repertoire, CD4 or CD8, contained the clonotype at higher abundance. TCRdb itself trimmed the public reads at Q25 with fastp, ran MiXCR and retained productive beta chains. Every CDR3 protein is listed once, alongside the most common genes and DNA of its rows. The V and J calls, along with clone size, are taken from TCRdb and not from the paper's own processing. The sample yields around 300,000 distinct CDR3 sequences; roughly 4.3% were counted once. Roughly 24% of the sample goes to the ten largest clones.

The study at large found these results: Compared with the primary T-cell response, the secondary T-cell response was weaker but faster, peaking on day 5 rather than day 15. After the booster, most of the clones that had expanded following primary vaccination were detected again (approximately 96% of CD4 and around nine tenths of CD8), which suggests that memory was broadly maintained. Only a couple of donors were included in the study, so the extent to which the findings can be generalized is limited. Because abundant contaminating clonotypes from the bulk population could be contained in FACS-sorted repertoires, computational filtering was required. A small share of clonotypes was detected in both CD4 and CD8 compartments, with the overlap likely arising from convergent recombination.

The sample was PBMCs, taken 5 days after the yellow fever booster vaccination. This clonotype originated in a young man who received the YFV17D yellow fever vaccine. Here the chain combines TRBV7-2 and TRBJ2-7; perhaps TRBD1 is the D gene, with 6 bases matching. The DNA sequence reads TGTGCCAGCAGCTCGGACAGACGAGGACAGTACTTC. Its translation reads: CASSSDRRGQYF.